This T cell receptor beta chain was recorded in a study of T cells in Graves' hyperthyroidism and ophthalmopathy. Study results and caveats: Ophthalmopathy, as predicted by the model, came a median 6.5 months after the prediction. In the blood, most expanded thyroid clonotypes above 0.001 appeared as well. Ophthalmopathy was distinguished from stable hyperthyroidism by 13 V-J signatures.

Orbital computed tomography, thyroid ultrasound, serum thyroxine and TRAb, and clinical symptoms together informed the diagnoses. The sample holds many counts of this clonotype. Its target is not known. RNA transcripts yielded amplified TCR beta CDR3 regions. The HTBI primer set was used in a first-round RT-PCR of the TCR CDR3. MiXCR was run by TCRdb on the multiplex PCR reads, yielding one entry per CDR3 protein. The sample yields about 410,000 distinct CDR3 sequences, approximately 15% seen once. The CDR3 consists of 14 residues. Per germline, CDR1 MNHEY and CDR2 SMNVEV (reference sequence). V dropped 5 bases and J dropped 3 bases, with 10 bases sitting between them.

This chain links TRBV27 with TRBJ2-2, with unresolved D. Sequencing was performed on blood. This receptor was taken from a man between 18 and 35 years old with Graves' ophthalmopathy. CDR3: CASSPQPHTGELFF. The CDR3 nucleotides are TGTGCCAGCAGTCCCCAGCCCCACACCGGGGAGCTGTTTTTT.